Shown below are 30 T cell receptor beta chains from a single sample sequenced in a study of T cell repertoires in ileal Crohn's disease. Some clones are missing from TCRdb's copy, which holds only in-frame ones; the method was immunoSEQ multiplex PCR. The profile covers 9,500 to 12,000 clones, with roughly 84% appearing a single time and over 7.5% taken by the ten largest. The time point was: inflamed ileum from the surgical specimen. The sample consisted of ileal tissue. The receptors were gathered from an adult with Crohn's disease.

The CDR3 DNA sequence: TGTGCCAGCAGCCCCTGGGACGTCACAGATACGCAGTATTTT. Protein sequence: CASSPWDVTDTQYF. J is TRBJ2-3 and V is TRBV11-2; D could derive from TRBD1 or TRBD2 (5 bases each). Germline V gene data show CDR1 as SGHAT and CDR2 as FQNNGV. The CDR3 sequence is 14 residues long. Trimming removed 5 bases at V and 2 bases at J, with 11 bases between.

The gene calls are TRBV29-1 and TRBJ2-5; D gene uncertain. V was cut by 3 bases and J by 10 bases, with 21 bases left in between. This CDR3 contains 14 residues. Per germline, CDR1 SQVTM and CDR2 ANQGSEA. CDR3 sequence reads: CSVDAGLSRGDQYF. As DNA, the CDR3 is TGCAGCGTTGATGCCGGGCTTTCCAGAGGTGACCAGTACTTC.

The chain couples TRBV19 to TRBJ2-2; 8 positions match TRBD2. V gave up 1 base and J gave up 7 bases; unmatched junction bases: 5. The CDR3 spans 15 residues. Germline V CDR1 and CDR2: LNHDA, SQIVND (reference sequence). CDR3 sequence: CASSIVAGYNGELFF. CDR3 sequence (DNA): TGTGCCAGTAGTATAGTAGCGGGGTATAACGGGGAGCTGTTTTTT.

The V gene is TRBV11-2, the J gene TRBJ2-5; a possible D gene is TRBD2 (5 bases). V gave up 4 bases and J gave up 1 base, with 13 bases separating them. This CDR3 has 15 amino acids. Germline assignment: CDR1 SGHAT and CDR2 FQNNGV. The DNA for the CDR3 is TGTGCCAGCAGCTCCCCTGGCGGAGGCCAAGAGACCCAGTACTTC. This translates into CASSSPGGGQETQYF.

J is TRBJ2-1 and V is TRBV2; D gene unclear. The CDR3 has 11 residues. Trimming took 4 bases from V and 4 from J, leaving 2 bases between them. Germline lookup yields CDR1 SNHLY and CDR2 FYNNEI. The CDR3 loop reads CASSGYNEQFF. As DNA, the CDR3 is TGTGCCAGCAGTGGGTACAATGAGCAGTTCTTC. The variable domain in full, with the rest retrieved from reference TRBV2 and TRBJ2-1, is EPEVTQTPSHQVTQMGQEVILRCVPISNHLYFYWYRQILGQKVEFLVSFYNNEISEKSEIFDDQFSVERPDGSNFTLKIRSTKLEDSAMYFCASSGYNEQFFGPGTRLTVL.

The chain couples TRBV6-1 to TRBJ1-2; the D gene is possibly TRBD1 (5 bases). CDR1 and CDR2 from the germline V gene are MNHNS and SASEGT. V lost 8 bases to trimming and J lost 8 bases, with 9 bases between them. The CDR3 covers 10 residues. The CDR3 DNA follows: TGTGCCAGCCGGCGGGACGGCTACACCTTC. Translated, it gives CASRRDGYTF.

CDR3 region: CASSQDHPGPREQYV. In DNA, the CDR3 is TGCGCCAGCAGCCAAGATCACCCGGGCCCTCGCGAGCAGTACGTC. V usage is TRBV4-1 and J usage is TRBJ2-7; D is uncertain. The CDR3 totals 15 residues. Between the trimmed V and J ends, which lost 0 bases and 6 bases, there was a span of 15 bases. The germline CDR1 and CDR2 sequences are MGHRA and YSYEKL.

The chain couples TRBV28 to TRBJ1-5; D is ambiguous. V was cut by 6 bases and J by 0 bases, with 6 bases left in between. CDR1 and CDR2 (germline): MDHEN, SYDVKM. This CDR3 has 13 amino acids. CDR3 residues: CASRDYSNQPQHF. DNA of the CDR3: TGTGCCAGCAGGGATTATAGCAATCAGCCCCAGCATTTT.

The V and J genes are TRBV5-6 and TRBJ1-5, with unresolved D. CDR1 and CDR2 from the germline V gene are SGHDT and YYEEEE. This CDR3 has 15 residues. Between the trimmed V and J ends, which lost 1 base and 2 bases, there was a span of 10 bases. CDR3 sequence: CASSLLGVGNQPQHF. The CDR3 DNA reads TGTGCCAGCAGCTTGCTTGGTGTGGGCAATCAGCCCCAGCATTTT.

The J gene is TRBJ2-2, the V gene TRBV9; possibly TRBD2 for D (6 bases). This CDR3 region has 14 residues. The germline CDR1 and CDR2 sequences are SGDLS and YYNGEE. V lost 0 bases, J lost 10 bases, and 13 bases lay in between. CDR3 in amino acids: CASSVALRTTELFF. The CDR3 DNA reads TGTGCCAGCAGCGTAGCTCTCCGGACTACGGAGCTGTTTTTT.

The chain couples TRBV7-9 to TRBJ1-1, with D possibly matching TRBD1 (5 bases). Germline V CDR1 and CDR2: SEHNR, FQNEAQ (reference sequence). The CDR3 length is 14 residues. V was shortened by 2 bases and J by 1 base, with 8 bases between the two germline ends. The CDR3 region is CASSLRQPNTEAFF. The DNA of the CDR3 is TGTGCCAGCAGCTTAAGACAGCCGAACACTGAAGCTTTCTTT.

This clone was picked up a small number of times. As DNA, the CDR3 is TGTGCCAGCAGCCTACAGGGGCGGGGGACGACTGGAAACACCATATATTTT. Protein product: CASSLQGRGTTGNTIYF. The V call is TRBV2, the J call TRBJ1-3; 7 nucleotides match TRBD1. J gave up 2 bases and V 6 bases, and 13 bases lay outside the gene matches. The CDR3 contains 17 residues. CDR1 SNHLY and CDR2 FYNNEI come from the germline V gene.

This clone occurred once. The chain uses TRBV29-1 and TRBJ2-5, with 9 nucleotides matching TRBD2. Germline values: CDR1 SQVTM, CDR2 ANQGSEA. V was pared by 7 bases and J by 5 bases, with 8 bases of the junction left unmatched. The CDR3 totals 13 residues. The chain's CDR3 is CSARAAGGETQYF. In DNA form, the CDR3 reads TGCAGCGCCCGCGCGGCGGGAGGGGAGACCCAGTACTTC.

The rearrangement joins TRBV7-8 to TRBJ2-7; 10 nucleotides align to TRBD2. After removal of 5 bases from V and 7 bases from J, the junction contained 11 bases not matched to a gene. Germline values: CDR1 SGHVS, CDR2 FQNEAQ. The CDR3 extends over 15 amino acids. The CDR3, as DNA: TGTGCCAGCAGCCGAGCGCTAGCGGGAGTGGGAGAGCAGTACTTC. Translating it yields CASSRALAGVGEQYF.

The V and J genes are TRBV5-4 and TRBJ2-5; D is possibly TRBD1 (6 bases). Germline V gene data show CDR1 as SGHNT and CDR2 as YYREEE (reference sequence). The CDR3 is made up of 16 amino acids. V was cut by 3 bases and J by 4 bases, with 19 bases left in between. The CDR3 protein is CASSYTDSLFRETQYF. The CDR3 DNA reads TGTGCCAGCAGCTATACGGACAGTTTATTTCGAGAGACCCAGTACTTC.

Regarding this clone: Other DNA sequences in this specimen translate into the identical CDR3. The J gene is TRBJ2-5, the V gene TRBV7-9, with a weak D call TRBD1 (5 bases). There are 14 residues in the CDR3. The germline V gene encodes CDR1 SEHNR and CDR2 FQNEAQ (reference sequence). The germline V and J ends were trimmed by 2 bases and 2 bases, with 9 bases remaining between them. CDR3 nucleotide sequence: TGTGCCAGCAGCTTAACAGGACGGCAAGAGACCCAGTACTTC. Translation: CASSLTGRQETQYF.

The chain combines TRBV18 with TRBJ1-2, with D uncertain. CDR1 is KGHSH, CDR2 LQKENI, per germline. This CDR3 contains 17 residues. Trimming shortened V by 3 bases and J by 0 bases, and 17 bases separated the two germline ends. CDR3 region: CASSPSGGKDANYGYTF. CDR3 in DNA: TGTGCCAGCTCACCGAGTGGTGGGAAGGATGCTAACTATGGCTACACCTTC.

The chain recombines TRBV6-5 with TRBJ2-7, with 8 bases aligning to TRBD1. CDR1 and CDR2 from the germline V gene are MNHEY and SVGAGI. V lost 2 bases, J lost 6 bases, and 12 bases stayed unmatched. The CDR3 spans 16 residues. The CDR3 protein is CASSYPAGTGHGEQYF. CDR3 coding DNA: TGTGCCAGCAGTTACCCGGCGGGGACAGGTCACGGCGAGCAGTACTTC.

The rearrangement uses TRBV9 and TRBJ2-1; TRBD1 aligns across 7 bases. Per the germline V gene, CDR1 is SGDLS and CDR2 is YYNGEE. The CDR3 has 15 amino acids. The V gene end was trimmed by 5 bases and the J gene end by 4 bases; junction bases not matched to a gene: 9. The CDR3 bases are TGTGCCAGCAGTTACACAGGGGAAACTTACAATGAGCAGTTCTTC. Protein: CASSYTGETYNEQFF.

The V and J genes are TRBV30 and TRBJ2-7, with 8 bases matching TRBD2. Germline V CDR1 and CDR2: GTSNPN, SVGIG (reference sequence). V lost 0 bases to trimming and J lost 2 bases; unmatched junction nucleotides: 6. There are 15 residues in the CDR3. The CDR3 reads CAWSVIAGKAYEQYF. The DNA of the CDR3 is TGTGCCTGGAGTGTGATAGCGGGGAAGGCCTACGAGCAGTACTTC.

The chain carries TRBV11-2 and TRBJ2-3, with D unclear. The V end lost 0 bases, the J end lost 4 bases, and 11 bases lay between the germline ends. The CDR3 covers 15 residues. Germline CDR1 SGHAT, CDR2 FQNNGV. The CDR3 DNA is TGTGCCAGCAGCTTAGAAAGGATCGGCGCAGATACGCAGTATTTT. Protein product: CASSLERIGADTQYF.

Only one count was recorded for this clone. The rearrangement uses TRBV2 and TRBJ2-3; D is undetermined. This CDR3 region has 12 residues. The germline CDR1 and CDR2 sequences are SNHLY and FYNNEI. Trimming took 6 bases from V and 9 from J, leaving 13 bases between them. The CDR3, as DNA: TGTGCCAGCAGCGAGGCAGTGGGCACGCAGTATTTT. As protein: CASSEAVGTQYF.

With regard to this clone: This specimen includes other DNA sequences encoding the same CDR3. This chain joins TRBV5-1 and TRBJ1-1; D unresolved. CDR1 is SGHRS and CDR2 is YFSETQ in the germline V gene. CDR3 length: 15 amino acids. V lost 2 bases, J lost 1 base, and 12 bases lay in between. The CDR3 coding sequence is TGCGCCAGCAGCTTAACAAACTTCGGGAACACTGAAGCTTTCTTT. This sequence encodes CASSLTNFGNTEAFF.

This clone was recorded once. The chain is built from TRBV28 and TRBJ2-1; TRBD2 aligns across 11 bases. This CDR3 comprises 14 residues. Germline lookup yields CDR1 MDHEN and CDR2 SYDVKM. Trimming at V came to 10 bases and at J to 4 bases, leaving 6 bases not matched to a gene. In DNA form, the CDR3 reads TGTGCCACCTTCTTAGCGGGAGGGTACAATGAGCAGTTCTTC. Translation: CATFLAGGYNEQFF.

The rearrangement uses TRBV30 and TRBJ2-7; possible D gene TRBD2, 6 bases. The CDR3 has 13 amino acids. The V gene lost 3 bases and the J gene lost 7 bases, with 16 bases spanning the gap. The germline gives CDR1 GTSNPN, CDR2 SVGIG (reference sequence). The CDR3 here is CAWRGTGVGEQYV. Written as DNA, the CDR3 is TGTGCCTGGAGGGGTACGGGAGTGGGAGAGCAGTACGTC.

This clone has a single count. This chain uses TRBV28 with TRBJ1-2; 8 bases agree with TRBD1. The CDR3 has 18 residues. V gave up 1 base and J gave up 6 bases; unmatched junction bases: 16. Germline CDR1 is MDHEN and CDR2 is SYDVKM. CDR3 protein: CASSLSRTQGARADGYTF. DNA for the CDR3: TGTGCCAGCAGTTTATCACGCACTCAGGGGGCGCGGGCCGATGGCTACACCTTC.

The DNA for the CDR3 is TGTGCCAGCAGTTACGGGGGCTCGAACACTGAAGCTTTCTTT. Protein: CASSYGGSNTEAFF. The genes are TRBV6-6 and TRBJ1-1, with a possible D match to TRBD1 (6 bases). Trimming shortened V by 2 bases and J by 1 base, and 8 bases separated the two germline ends. The CDR3 length is 14 residues. Germline lookup yields CDR1 MNHNY and CDR2 SVGAGI (reference sequence).

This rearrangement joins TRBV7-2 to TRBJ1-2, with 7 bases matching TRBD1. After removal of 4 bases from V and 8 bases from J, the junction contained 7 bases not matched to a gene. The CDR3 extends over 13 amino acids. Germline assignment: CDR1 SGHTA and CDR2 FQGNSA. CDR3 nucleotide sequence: TGTGCCAGCAGCTCCCGGGACAGTAGGGGCTACACCTTC. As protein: CASSSRDSRGYTF. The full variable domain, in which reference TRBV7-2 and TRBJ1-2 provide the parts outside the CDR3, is GAGVSQSPSNKVTEKGKDVELRCDPISGHTALYWYRQSLGQGLEFLIYFQGNSAPDKSGLPSDRFSAERTGGSVSTLTIQRTQQEDSAVYLCASSSRDSRGYTFGSGTRLTVV.

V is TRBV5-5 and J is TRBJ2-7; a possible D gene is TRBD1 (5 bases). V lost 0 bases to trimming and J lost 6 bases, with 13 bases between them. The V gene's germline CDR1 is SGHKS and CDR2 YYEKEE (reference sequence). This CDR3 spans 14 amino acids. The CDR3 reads CASSLDGRVFEQYF. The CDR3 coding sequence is TGTGCCAGCAGCTTGGACGGCAGGGTGTTCGAGCAGTACTTC.

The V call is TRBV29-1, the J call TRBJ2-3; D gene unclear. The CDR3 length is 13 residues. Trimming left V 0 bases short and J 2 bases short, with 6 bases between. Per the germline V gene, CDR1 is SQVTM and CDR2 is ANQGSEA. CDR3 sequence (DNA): TGCAGCGTTGAAGATGGCTACACAGATACGCAGTATTTT. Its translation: CSVEDGYTDTQYF.